This T cell receptor beta chain is drawn from a study of CD8 T cells in ankylosing spondylitis. TCRdb called the 5' RACE reads again in MiXCR, with one record for every CDR3 protein. The sample carries 200,000 or so distinct CDR3 sequences, over 15% recorded once. The ends lost 10 bases at V and 5 bases at J; junction bases unmatched: 10. The CDR3 has 15 residues. The source material was blood, either unsorted or a sorted T cell fraction (not recorded which). This clonotype was obtained from a male donor aged 5-30 years with ankylosing spondylitis or in good health (not recorded which). J is TRBJ2-1 and V is TRBV12-3 or TRBV12-4, with 11 nucleotides matching TRBD2. The CDR3 loop is CATSVLAGDHNEQFF. The CDR3, as DNA: TGTGCCACCTCCGTACTAGCGGGAGACCACAATGAGCAGTTCTTC.